Following are 8 T cell receptor beta chains from one sample sequenced in a study of shared clonotypes between healthy human individuals (dated by TCRdb to the early 2020s). The library was built by means of the immunoSEQ multiplex PCR assay. Sourced from immuneACCESS, this table was stored by TCRdb with only in-frame sequences that have V and J called. A share of the clones is absent; for the studies checked, an unresolved V gene accounts for under half, and the remainder has no known explanation. In all, the sample holds about 460,000 clones, and around 77% of those were seen once. Around 12% of the sample goes to the ten largest clones. Sequenced sample: PBMCs. The receptor set was obtained from a woman aged 40 to 50 in good health. Some clones in this sample may be carry-over from other donors' samples.

The chain combines TRBV21-1 with TRBJ2-2; TRBD1 is taken as the D call from the table, unchecked against the DNA. TRBV21-1 is labeled a pseudogene. The CDR3 covers 17 residues. Here the CDR3 DNA reads TGTGCCAGCAGCTCCCGTCAGGGGAAGCGAAACACCGGGGAGCTGTTTTTT. It specifies CASSSRQGKRNTGELFF.

J is TRBJ1-5 and V is TRBV27; weak D call: TRBD1 (6 bases). The CDR3 sequence is 17 residues long. V lost 5 bases and J lost 2, with 19 bases in between. Germline V gene sequence: CDR1 MNHEY, CDR2 SMNVEV (reference sequence). CDR3 sequence: CASSRSQGLRGNQPQHF. CDR3 in DNA: TGTGCCAGCAGTCGCTCACAGGGACTCAGGGGCAATCAGCCCCAGCATTTT.

On this clone itself: This likely came from a read error, as a far larger clone is one base away. This sample includes further DNA sequences coding for the same CDR3. The chain recombines TRBV10-3 with TRBJ1-3; 7 nucleotides align to TRBD1. Germline CDR1 is ENHRY and CDR2 is SYGVKD. The CDR3 sequence is 13 residues long. Trimming at V came to 6 bases and at J to 4 bases, leaving 3 bases not matched to a gene. In nucleotides, the CDR3 is TGTGCCATCAGGCAGGGGGACGGAAACACCATATATTTT. Translated: CAIRQGDGNTIYF.

Remarks on this clone: Other DNA sequences from this sample encode an identical CDR3 as well. The chain carries TRBV7-3 and TRBJ2-1; possibly TRBD1 for D (5 bases). The V gene lost 5 bases and the J gene lost 9 bases, with 8 bases spanning the gap. The CDR3 length is 11 residues. The germline gives CDR1 SGHTA, CDR2 FQGTGA. CDR3 nucleotides: TGTGCCAGCAGCCTCCAGGGTGAGCAGTTCTTC. Translating it yields CASSLQGEQFF.

This clone was counted between two and nine times. A much more abundant neighbour one base away suggests this may be a read error. The chain is built from TRBV15 and TRBJ2-5, with 9 nucleotides matching TRBD2. CDR1 is LNHNV, CDR2 YYDKDF, per germline (reference sequence). The CDR3 runs to 16 residues. The CDR3 DNA follows: TGTGCCACCAGCAGAGATTTGGTAGCGGGAGAAGAGACCCGGTACTTC. Protein: CATSRDLVAGEETRYF.

Details on this clone: One end of the junction fails to match germline, which may point to a read error. The V call is TRBV4-3, the J call TRBJ2-2; D perhaps matches TRBD2 (6 bases). The germline V gene encodes CDR1 LGHNA and CDR2 YSLEER. This CDR3 comprises 18 residues. CDR3 nucleotide sequence: TGCGCCAGCAGTCAAGACCTTTTAGGCGGGGATAACACCGGGGAGCTGTTTTTT. Protein sequence: CASSQDLLGGDNTGELFF.

V and J are TRBV28 and TRBJ1-2; a possible D gene is TRBD1 (5 bases). The CDR3 contains 16 residues. With 1 base removed from V and 4 bases from J, the gap between germline ends came to 16 bases. The germline V gene encodes CDR1 MDHEN and CDR2 SYDVKM. CDR3 amino acids: CASSLSGQIVFYGYTF. The CDR3 region has the DNA TGTGCCAGCAGTTTATCGGGGCAGATCGTATTCTATGGCTACACCTTC.

This chain connects TRBV7-9 to TRBJ2-1, with unresolved D. Germline V gives CDR1 SEHNR, CDR2 FQNEAQ (reference sequence). V gave up 5 bases and J gave up 4 bases, with 9 bases separating them. The CDR3 totals 13 residues. CDR3: CASSPAVYNEQFF. Written as DNA, the CDR3 is TGTGCCAGCAGCCCCGCCGTTTACAATGAGCAGTTCTTC.